These 20 T cell receptor beta chains were all obtained from the same sample, sequenced in a study of cytomegalovirus exposure and HLA in healthy donors. PCR employed 60 Vbeta and 13 Jbeta primers. Data came from immunoSEQ multiplex PCR; TCRdb stores just in-frame clones and leaves some out. The sample records some 120,000 clones, approximately 80% being singletons. Sequencing input: PBMCs. These receptors were taken from a man between 18 and 35 years old in good health and CMV-seronegative.

This chain joins TRBV28 and TRBJ1-2; TRBD1 is a possible D gene (5 bases). Trimming left V 5 bases short and J 8 bases short, with 21 bases between. Germline V gene lookup returns CDR1 MDHEN and CDR2 SYDVKM. The CDR3 is 15 amino acids. The DNA of the CDR3 is TGTGCCAGCAGTCCCGGGACGGCGGGGGTCAGGGGCTACACCTTC. Protein: CASSPGTAGVRGYTF.

The chain combines TRBV2 with TRBJ2-7; 10 nucleotides match TRBD2. Germline V CDR1 and CDR2: SNHLY, FYNNEI. The CDR3 totals 17 residues. With V trimmed by 0 bases and J by 1 base, 6 bases remained unmatched. CDR3 nucleotides: TGTGCCAGCAGTGAAGCCTCGGGACTAGCGATATCCTACGAGCAGTACGTC. Its protein is CASSEASGLAISYEQYV.

The DNA of the CDR3 is TGCAGTGGGTTTGGGGGCGATGTTGAGGGACACAATGAGCAGTTCTTC. As protein: CSGFGGDVEGHNEQFF. The J gene is TRBJ2-1, the V gene TRBV29-1, with D possibly matching TRBD1 (6 bases). Germline values: CDR1 SQVTM, CDR2 ANQGSEA. This CDR3 comprises 16 residues.

The chain employs TRBV28 and TRBJ2-3; 7 bases are shared with TRBD1. CDR3 length: 16 residues. V lost 3 bases, J lost 2 bases, and 8 bases stayed unmatched. CDR1 is MDHEN, CDR2 SYDVKM, per germline. CDR3 nucleotides: TGTGCCAGCAGTTTTCCAACAGGGGACATCACAGATACGCAGTATTTT. This sequence encodes CASSFPTGDITDTQYF.

This clone was picked up one time. The rearrangement joins TRBV29-1 to TRBJ2-6, with D tentatively TRBD2 (6 bases). CDR1 is SQVTM and CDR2 is ANQGSEA in the germline V gene. This CDR3 comprises 18 residues. Trimming took off 5 bases at V and 6 bases at J, with 26 bases between the two ends. CDR3: CSVPPESGLGCVANVLTF. In DNA, the CDR3 is TGCAGCGTTCCCCCAGAAAGCGGGTTGGGTTGTGTGGCCAACGTCCTGACTTTC.

V is TRBV15 and J is TRBJ2-5; 8 nucleotides line up with TRBD2. The CDR3 consists of 15 residues. V lost 6 bases to trimming and J lost 2 bases; unmatched junction nucleotides: 8. Germline V gene data show CDR1 as LNHNV and CDR2 as YYDKDF (reference sequence). Here the CDR3 DNA reads TGTGCCACCAGAGGAGCGGGAGTTCCACAAGAGACCCAGTACTTC. Amino acid sequence: CATRGAGVPQETQYF.

J is TRBJ2-7 and V is TRBV6-1, with D uncertain. This CDR3 spans 15 amino acids. Looked up from germline, CDR1 is MNHNS and CDR2 is SASEGT. V lost 1 base, J lost 1 base, and 11 bases lay in between. In DNA form, the CDR3 reads TGTGCCAGCAGTGAAGTCGCGGTAAGATCCTACGAGCAGTACTTC. Protein product: CASSEVAVRSYEQYF.

The chain recombines TRBV7-2 with TRBJ2-1; 16 bases are a match to TRBD2. J lost 6 bases, V lost 2 bases, and 10 bases had no gene match. Germline assignment: CDR1 SGHTA and CDR2 FQGNSA. The CDR3 loop spans 19 amino acids. CDR3 protein: CASSLQKGLAGGPRNEQFF. DNA for the CDR3: TGTGCCAGCAGCTTACAAAAGGGACTAGCGGGAGGGCCCCGCAATGAGCAGTTCTTC.

There are a few counts of this clone. CDR3 residues: CASAPSGRATEAFF. The CDR3 region has the DNA TGTGCTAGTGCCCCTAGTGGGAGGGCAACTGAAGCTTTCTTT. The gene calls are TRBV12-5 and TRBJ1-1; D unresolved. The germline gives CDR1 LGHNT, CDR2 FRNRAP. Between the trimmed V and J ends, which lost 7 bases and 5 bases, there was a span of 17 bases. The CDR3 covers 14 residues.

This chain joins TRBV7-9 and TRBJ2-7; tentatively, D is TRBD2 (5 bases). The V end was cut by 1 base, the J end by 0 bases, with 7 bases between. The CDR3 runs to 14 residues. Germline loops: CDR1 SEHNR, CDR2 FQNEAQ (reference sequence). The CDR3 DNA sequence: TGTGCCAGCAGCTTAGGAGGGCGCTCCTACGAGCAGTACGTC. Protein sequence: CASSLGGRSYEQYV.

The chain carries TRBV19 and TRBJ2-6; D ambiguous. V dropped 5 bases and J dropped 0 bases, with 17 bases sitting between them. Per germline, CDR1 LNHDA and CDR2 SQIVND (reference sequence). The CDR3 runs 18 residues. This chain's CDR3 is CASSPLTAVFSGANVLTF. For the CDR3, the DNA is TGTGCCAGTAGTCCTCTGACGGCGGTCTTCTCTGGGGCCAACGTCCTGACTTTC.

The chain couples TRBV28 to TRBJ1-5; no clear D. V shed 6 bases and J shed 0 bases, with 15 bases lying between them. CDR1 and CDR2 from the germline V gene are MDHEN and SYDVKM. The CDR3 extends over 16 amino acids. CDR3 region: CASRTILGGSNQPQHF. The DNA of the CDR3 is TGTGCCAGCAGGACGATCCTCGGAGGTAGCAATCAGCCCCAGCATTTT.

This rearrangement joins TRBV30 to TRBJ2-1; the D gene is possibly TRBD2 (5 bases). V was clipped by 0 bases and J by 3 bases, with 9 bases between them. The CDR3 sequence is 14 residues long. Germline assignment: CDR1 GTSNPN and CDR2 SVGIG (reference sequence). Here the CDR3 reads CAWSVGLFYNEQFF. In nucleotides, the CDR3 is TGTGCCTGGAGTGTAGGACTGTTCTACAATGAGCAGTTCTTC. The full variable domain, in which reference TRBV30 and TRBJ2-1 provide the parts outside the CDR3, is SQTIHQWPATLVQPVGSPLSLECTVEGTSNPNLYWYRQAAGRGLQLLFYSVGIGQISSEVPQNLSASRPQDRQFILSSKKLLLSDSGFYLCAWSVGLFYNEQFFGPGTRLTVL.

Comments on this clone: At one boundary the junction diverges from the germline segment, which might be a read error. The chain employs TRBV4-2 and TRBJ2-5; TRBD2 aligns across 12 bases. The germline V gene has CDR1 LGHNA and CDR2 YNFKEQ. There are 22 residues in the CDR3. The CDR3 spells CASNQGIEGLAGTPGYQETQYF. CDR3 in DNA: TGTGCCAGCAACCAAGGTATAGAAGGACTAGCGGGAACCCCCGGGTACCAAGAGACCCAGTACTTC.

This clone was picked up a small number of times. The chain couples TRBV21-1 to TRBJ1-5; no DNA check was done on the table's D call, TRBD1. TRBV21-1 is termed a pseudogene. The CDR3 contains 16 residues. The CDR3 region has the DNA TGTGCCAGCATCCACGATGGGACAGGGGGCTCTCAGCCCCAGCATTTT. Its translation is CASIHDGTGGSQPQHF.

J is TRBJ2-7 and V is TRBV5-1, with 7 positions matching TRBD2. Germline loops: CDR1 SGHRS, CDR2 YFSETQ. The CDR3 is 16 amino acids. V lost 0 bases, J lost 3 bases, and 9 bases stayed unmatched. CDR3 loop: CASSLDGSSGGYEQYV. The DNA of the CDR3 is TGCGCCAGCAGCTTGGATGGATCTAGCGGAGGCTACGAGCAGTACGTC.

The chain carries TRBV19 and TRBJ1-5; D gene uncertain. Trimming removed 3 bases at V and 4 bases at J, with 13 bases between. Germline loops: CDR1 LNHDA, CDR2 SQIVND (reference sequence). The CDR3 is made up of 15 amino acids. CDR3 region: CASSMVAERNQPQHF. The CDR3, as DNA: TGTGCCAGTAGTATGGTGGCAGAGAGGAATCAGCCCCAGCATTTT.

In DNA form, the CDR3 reads TGTGCCAGCCGGGAGTTCGCGTCCCAGCAGTACTTC. As protein: CASREFASQQYF. The rearrangement uses TRBV2 and TRBJ2-7, with D tentatively TRBD2 (6 bases). The CDR3 consists of 12 residues. Germline V lookup: CDR1 SNHLY, CDR2 FYNNEI. The ends were cut back, 8 bases at V and 8 bases at J, with 16 bases in the middle.

This chain uses TRBV10-3 with TRBJ2-3, with D unclear. Germline V gene lookup returns CDR1 ENHRY and CDR2 SYGVKD. This CDR3 spans 15 amino acids. V gave up 3 bases and J gave up 1 base, with 11 bases separating them. In DNA, the CDR3 is TGTGCCATCAGTGATTCAACCCGGGGCACAGATACGCAGTATTTT. Translation: CAISDSTRGTDTQYF.

The V gene is TRBV7-2, the J gene TRBJ2-5; 9 nucleotides match TRBD2. V lost 5 bases, J lost 5 bases, and 21 bases stayed unmatched. Germline V lookup: CDR1 SGHTA, CDR2 FQGNSA. This CDR3 has 19 amino acids. CDR3 amino acids: CASSPHPTPSGVPLETQYF. CDR3 nucleotides: TGTGCCAGCAGCCCCCACCCTACCCCTAGCGGGGTCCCCTTGGAGACCCAGTACTTC.